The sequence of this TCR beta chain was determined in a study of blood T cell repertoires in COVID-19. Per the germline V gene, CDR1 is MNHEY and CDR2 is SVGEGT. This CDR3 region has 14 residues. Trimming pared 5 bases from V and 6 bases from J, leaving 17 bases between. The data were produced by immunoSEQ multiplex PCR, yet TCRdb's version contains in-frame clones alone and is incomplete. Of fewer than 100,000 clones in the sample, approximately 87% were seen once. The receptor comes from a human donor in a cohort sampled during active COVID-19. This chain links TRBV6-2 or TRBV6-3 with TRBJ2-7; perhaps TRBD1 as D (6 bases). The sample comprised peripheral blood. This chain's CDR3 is CASSPPGTTIEQYF. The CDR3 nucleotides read TGTGCCAGCAGTCCCCCTGGGACAACGATCGAGCAGTACTTC.